One and the same sample provided the 21 T cell receptor beta chains below, sequenced in a study of blood T cell repertoires in COVID-19. Repertoires were generated with immunoSEQ multiplex PCR, while TCRdb's copy carries only in-frame clones and drops some. The table has about 100,000 clones, roughly four fifths seen once. Specimen: peripheral blood. The source of these receptors is a man aged 60 to 75 with acute or convalescent COVID-19.

The chain carries TRBV25-1 and TRBJ1-6, with 7 bases identical to TRBD1. With V trimmed by 2 bases and J by 4 bases, 5 bases remained unmatched. The germline gives CDR1 MGHDK, CDR2 SYGVNS. This CDR3 contains 16 residues. The CDR3 loop reads CASSELTGAYNSPLHF. The DNA of the CDR3 is TGTGCCAGCAGTGAACTTACAGGGGCGTATAATTCACCCCTCCACTTT.

This chain links TRBV6-1 with TRBJ1-5; D is possibly TRBD1 (5 bases). From germline, CDR1 is MNHNS and CDR2 SASEGT. V lost 3 bases and J lost 5, with 14 bases in between. The CDR3 totals 15 residues. The CDR3 loop reads CASSDQAQGHQPQHF. The CDR3 nucleotides read TGTGCCAGCAGTGATCAAGCGCAGGGCCATCAGCCCCAGCATTTT.

The J gene is TRBJ1-5, the V gene TRBV5-5; 8 bases match TRBD1. CDR3 length equals 16 residues. Looked up from germline, CDR1 is SGHKS and CDR2 is YYEKEE (reference sequence). After removal of 4 bases from V and 3 bases from J, the junction contained 9 bases not matched to a gene. As DNA, the CDR3 is TGTGCCAGCAGCAAGACCGGGACAGGCACCAATCAGCCCCAGCATTTT. Protein: CASSKTGTGTNQPQHF.

The CDR3 DNA sequence: TGTGCCAGCAGCCCCTACGGGACAGGGGGCGCTTATGAAAAACTGTTTTTT. Translation: CASSPYGTGGAYEKLFF. The chain is built from TRBV3-1 (or the pseudogene TRBV3-2) and TRBJ1-4; 12 bases are a match to TRBD1. The germline V gene encodes CDR1 LGHDT and CDR2 YNNKEL (reference sequence). Trimming cost V 4 bases and J 6 bases; bases outside gene matches: 9. The CDR3 has 17 amino acids.

The genes are TRBV19 and TRBJ1-4; TRBD1 might be the D (5 bases). The CDR3 covers 16 residues. Germline CDR1 and CDR2: LNHDA and SQIVND (reference sequence). Trimming took off 4 bases at V and 6 bases at J, with 18 bases between the two ends. In nucleotides, the CDR3 is TGTGCCAGTAGTAACAGACAGTTCGGTCTACATGAAAAACTGTTTTTT. This encodes CASSNRQFGLHEKLFF. Full variable domain (remainder filled in from reference TRBV19 and TRBJ1-4): DGGITQSPKYLFRKEGQNVTLSCEQNLNHDAMYWYRQDPGQGLRLIYYSQIVNDFQKGDIAEGYSVSREKKESFPLTVTSAQKNPTAFYLCASSNRQFGLHEKLFFGSGTQLSVL.

V gene TRBV28 combines with J gene TRBJ1-5, with 8 bases aligning to TRBD1. The CDR3 consists of 14 residues. Germline V gene data show CDR1 as MDHEN and CDR2 as SYDVKM. Germline trimming cut 10 bases from V and 6 bases from J; bases unmatched to any gene: 11. DNA for the CDR3: TGTGCCATCTTTAGACAGGGGTATTTTCAGCCCCAGCATTTT. This gives the protein CAIFRQGYFQPQHF. Variable domain in full (rest from reference TRBV28 and TRBJ1-5): DVKVTQSSRYLVKRTGEKVFLECVQDMDHENMFWYRQDPGLGLRLIYFSYDVKMKEKGDIPEGYSVSREKKERFSLILESASTNQTSMYLCAIFRQGYFQPQHFGDGTRLSIL.

The chain combines TRBV6-2 or TRBV6-3 with TRBJ2-7; TRBD2 is a possible D gene (6 bases). Germline values: CDR1 MNHEY, CDR2 SVGEGT. Trimming pared 0 bases from V and 2 bases from J, leaving 11 bases between. The CDR3 is 15 amino acids. CDR3 DNA sequence: TGTGCCAGCAGTTACTCGGGGGGAGGCACCTACGAGCAGTACTTC. Residues: CASSYSGGGTYEQYF.

The gene calls are TRBV18 and TRBJ2-5, with a weak D call TRBD2 (6 bases). Trimming shortened V by 0 bases and J by 4 bases, and 15 bases separated the two germline ends. The CDR3 loop spans 16 amino acids. Germline V gene data show CDR1 as KGHSH and CDR2 as LQKENI. The CDR3 spells CASSPPGSAGGETQYF. As DNA, the CDR3 is TGTGCCAGCTCACCACCGGGAAGTGCCGGGGGAGAGACCCAGTACTTC.

J is TRBJ2-5 and V is TRBV3-1 (or the pseudogene TRBV3-2); 15 nucleotides align to TRBD2. Trimming at V came to 4 bases and at J to 5 bases, leaving 11 bases not matched to a gene. CDR1 is LGHDT and CDR2 is YNNKEL in the germline V gene (reference sequence). CDR3 length: 18 residues. CDR3 DNA sequence: TGTGCCAGCAGCCCCACCCGGACTAGCGGGGGGGCGATCGAGACCCAGTACTTC. As protein: CASSPTRTSGGAIETQYF.

The V call is TRBV5-1, the J call TRBJ2-2; 10 nucleotides match TRBD2. V was clipped by 1 base and J by 0 bases; unmatched bases: 3. Germline values: CDR1 SGHRS, CDR2 YFSETQ. The length of the CDR3 is 17 residues. CDR3 nucleotide sequence: TGCGCCAGCAGCTTGACAGCGGGAGGGACGAACACCGGGGAGCTGTTTTTT. As protein: CASSLTAGGTNTGELFF.

The chain joins TRBV5-1 to TRBJ2-5; D is perhaps TRBD1 (6 bases). This CDR3 spans 13 amino acids. CDR1 is SGHRS, CDR2 YFSETQ, per germline. The ends were cut back, 4 bases at V and 2 bases at J, with 9 bases in the middle. CDR3 in DNA: TGCGCCAGCAGCCCGCAGGGGCAAGAGACCCAGTACTTC. It encodes CASSPQGQETQYF.

V usage is TRBV7-6 and J usage is TRBJ2-1; D possibly corresponds to TRBD2 (7 bases). There are 14 residues in the CDR3. V was trimmed by 8 bases and J by 5 bases, leaving 16 bases between them. Per germline, CDR1 SGHVS and CDR2 FNYEAQ. The CDR3 region has the DNA TGTGCCAGCTTAAAGGGGGAGGGGGACAATGAGCAGTTCTTC. This encodes CASLKGEGDNEQFF.

The genes are TRBV7-2 and TRBJ2-1; D may be TRBD2 (5 bases). The length of the CDR3 is 14 residues. The V end lost 6 bases, the J end lost 3 bases, and 12 bases lay between the germline ends. Germline CDR1 and CDR2: SGHTA and FQGNSA. CDR3 DNA sequence: TGTGCCAGCAGTTTTAGCCGGGACTACAATGAGCAGTTCTTC. Encoded protein: CASSFSRDYNEQFF.

The chain links TRBV7-2 to TRBJ1-6; maybe TRBD1 (6 bases). The CDR3 consists of 15 residues. Deletions cut 5 bases from V and 6 bases from J, with 14 bases between. Germline CDR1 and CDR2: SGHTA and FQGNSA. The CDR3: CASSLQGIGNSPLHF. The CDR3 coding sequence is TGTGCCAGCAGCCTACAGGGCATCGGTAATTCACCCCTCCACTTT. Full variable domain (outside the CDR3, taken from reference TRBV7-2 and TRBJ1-6): GAGVSQSPSNKVTEKGKDVELRCDPISGHTALYWYRQSLGQGLEFLIYFQGNSAPDKSGLPSDRFSAERTGGSVSTLTIQRTQQEDSAVYLCASSLQGIGNSPLHFGNGTRLTVT.

The chain joins TRBV5-6 to TRBJ2-1; tentatively, D is TRBD2 (6 bases). V lost 3 bases and J lost 2, with 9 bases in between. The CDR3 consists of 14 residues. Germline CDR1 is SGHDT and CDR2 is YYEEEE. The CDR3 nucleotides read TGTGCCAGCAGCTGGGGCGGGACCTACAATGAGCAGTTCTTC. This codes for CASSWGGTYNEQFF.

The gene calls are TRBV6-5 and TRBJ1-5; D gene uncertain. The CDR3 is 13 amino acids. The V and J ends lost 8 bases and 3 bases respectively, with 11 bases between them. Germline-derived CDR1 and CDR2 are MNHEY and SVGAGI. CDR3 coding DNA: TGTGCCAGCCTCCGGGGTTCCAATCAGCCCCAGCATTTT. It yields the protein CASLRGSNQPQHF.

The gene calls are TRBV4-1 and TRBJ2-1; 9 nucleotides line up with TRBD2. The V segment lost 1 base and the J segment 3 bases; nucleotides outside the gene matches: 4. The CDR3 is 16 residues long. Germline CDR1 MGHRA, CDR2 YSYEKL. The CDR3 sequence is CASSQGALAGYNEQFF. The DNA of the CDR3 is TGCGCCAGCAGCCAAGGGGCACTAGCGGGCTACAATGAGCAGTTCTTC.

V gene TRBV5-8 combines with J gene TRBJ1-1; 7 bases fit TRBD1. The CDR3 has 14 amino acids. Trimming took 2 bases from V and 1 from J; bases not matched to a gene: 2. CDR1 is SGHTS, CDR2 YDEGEE, per germline. CDR3 loop: CASSFRQGNTEAFF. Written as DNA, the CDR3 is TGTGCCAGCAGCTTCCGACAGGGGAACACTGAAGCTTTCTTT.

The V gene is TRBV2, the J gene TRBJ1-5; 7 bases agree with TRBD1. Trimming removed 6 bases from V and 2 bases from J; junction bases left unmatched: 7. The CDR3 contains 15 residues. Germline V gene lookup returns CDR1 SNHLY and CDR2 FYNNEI. The CDR3 here is CASRNRDSGNQPQHF. The DNA for the CDR3 is TGTGCCAGCAGGAACCGGGACAGTGGCAATCAGCCCCAGCATTTT.

The chain couples TRBV20-1 to TRBJ2-3; a possible D gene is TRBD2 (6 bases). V was trimmed by 3 bases and J by 4 bases, leaving 11 bases between them. Per germline, CDR1 DFQATT and CDR2 SNEGSKA (reference sequence). The CDR3 sequence is 13 residues long. The CDR3 nucleotides are TGCAGTGCTAGTGGGACTCGAGCAGATACGCAGTATTTT. Its protein is CSASGTRADTQYF.

This chain joins TRBV3-1 (or the pseudogene TRBV3-2) and TRBJ1-2, with no clear D. V was trimmed by 4 bases and J by 8 bases, leaving 17 bases between them. The germline CDR1 and CDR2 sequences are LGHDT and YNNKEL (reference sequence). The CDR3 contains 14 residues. DNA of the CDR3: TGTGCCAGCAGCCTCCATAATGGAGCAAAAGGCTACACCTTC. As protein: CASSLHNGAKGYTF.